The next 12 T cell receptor beta chains were all read from a single sample in a study of T cells after yellow fever vaccination (dated by TCRdb to between 2018 and 2021). Library prep was done by 5' RACE. TCRdb lists the instrument as Illumina HiSeq 2500. The public sequencing data were trimmed at Q25 with fastp and processed into clonotypes with MiXCR by TCRdb, which kept only in-frame beta chains. When rows share a CDR3 protein, they turn into one entry using the most common DNA and genes. This sample holds under 600,000 distinct CDR3 sequences; less than 25% were observed only once. The top ten clonotypes cover about 16% of the sample. The sample's treatment or condition label is to be understood as: live attenuated yellow fever vaccine strain. The sample was PBMCs, taken roughly 20 days after the first yellow fever vaccination. These receptors were taken from a man in his late teens or twenties who received the YFV17D yellow fever vaccine.

In its sample, this clonotype was seen a few times. CDR3 coding DNA: TGTGCCACCAGTGATTTTACACAGGGCGACGGGGAGACCCAGTACTTC. Its translation: CATSDFTQGDGETQYF. This chain joins TRBV24-1 and TRBJ2-5; tentatively, D is TRBD1 (6 bases). The V gene lost 1 base and the J gene lost 5 bases, with 16 bases spanning the gap. Germline assignment: CDR1 KGHDR and CDR2 SFDVKD. The CDR3 is made up of 16 amino acids.

J is TRBJ1-5 and V is TRBV19; D not certain. Deletions cut 8 bases from V and 7 bases from J, with 6 bases between. CDR3 size: 10 residues. CDR1 and CDR2 from the germline V gene are LNHDA and SQIVND (reference sequence). In DNA, the CDR3 is TGTGCCAGTGGGGTACAGCCCCAGCATTTT. It specifies CASGVQPQHF.

The chain uses TRBV9 and TRBJ1-1; D remains ambiguous. Deletions cut 4 bases from V and 3 bases from J, with 7 bases between. This CDR3 is 12 amino acids long. Germline assignment: CDR1 SGDLS and CDR2 YYNGEE. Here the CDR3 reads CASSILDTEAFF. The CDR3 nucleotides are TGTGCCAGCAGCATTTTAGACACTGAAGCTTTCTTT.

The genes are TRBV12-3 or TRBV12-4 and TRBJ2-1, with unresolved D. The CDR3 length is 15 residues. The ends were cut back, 5 bases at V and 4 bases at J, with 15 bases in the middle. This chain's CDR3 is CASSLSDQRYNEQFF. The CDR3 nucleotides are TGTGCCAGCAGTCTCTCAGACCAGAGGTACAATGAGCAGTTCTTC.

This clonotype came up a few times. The chain couples TRBV12-3 or TRBV12-4 to TRBJ1-1, with 9 bases fitting TRBD1. V lost 5 bases to trimming and J lost 7 bases; unmatched junction nucleotides: 5. This CDR3 contains 13 residues. CDR3 bases: TGTGCCAGCAGTCGACAGGGGGAAGTTGAAGCTTTCTTT. Residues: CASSRQGEVEAFF.

This clonotype was seen a few times. The rearrangement uses TRBV14 and TRBJ2-2, with D possibly TRBD1 on 5 matching bases. The V end was cut by 2 bases, the J end by 1 base, with 8 bases between. This CDR3 comprises 15 residues. Germline V gives CDR1 SGHDN, CDR2 FVKESK. The CDR3 bases are TGTGCCAGCAGCCAACGTGACAGGAACACCGGGGAGCTGTTTTTT. Its protein is CASSQRDRNTGELFF.

V and J are TRBV6-5 and TRBJ1-5, with no clear D. Between the trimmed V and J ends, which lost 2 bases and 2 bases, there was a span of 13 bases. Looked up from germline, CDR1 is MNHEY and CDR2 is SVGAGI. This CDR3 has 16 amino acids. In nucleotides, the CDR3 is TGTGCCAGCAGTTACACTAAGGGCAGCCGCAATCAGCCCCAGCATTTT. The encoded protein is CASSYTKGSRNQPQHF.

This clonotype has more than one count but fewer than ten. The chain couples TRBV30 to TRBJ1-5; D may be TRBD1 (5 bases). The V gene lost 0 bases and the J gene lost 12 bases, with 21 bases spanning the gap. The CDR3 contains 15 residues. The V gene's germline CDR1 is GTSNPN and CDR2 SVGIG (reference sequence). The CDR3 region is CAWSVRGLRHFGQHF. CDR3 DNA: TGTGCCTGGAGTGTACGGGGCCTCAGGCACTTTGGCCAGCATTTT. Combining the CDR3 with reference TRBV30 and TRBJ1-5 gives the whole variable domain SQTIHQWPATLVQPVGSPLSLECTVEGTSNPNLYWYRQAAGRGLQLLFYSVGIGQISSEVPQNLSASRPQDRQFILSSKKLLLSDSGFYLCAWSVRGLRHFGQHFGDGTRLSIL.

This clonotype has more than one count but fewer than ten. The chain has TRBV5-4 and TRBJ1-2; D might be TRBD1 (6 bases). The CDR3 covers 11 residues. CDR1 SGHNT and CDR2 YYREEE come from the germline V gene (reference sequence). V was pared by 2 bases and J by 10 bases, with 9 bases between. CDR3 residues: CASSLQGTYTF. In nucleotides, the CDR3 is TGTGCCAGCAGCTTACAGGGAACCTACACCTTC. The complete variable domain, with remaining parts taken from reference TRBV5-4 and TRBJ1-2, reads ETGVTQSPTHLIKTRGQQVTLRCSSQSGHNTVSWYQQALGQGPQFIFQYYREEENGRGNFPPRFSGLQFPNYSSELNVNALELDDSALYLCASSLQGTYTFGSGTRLTVV.

This clonotype was seen a few times. The chain recombines TRBV13 with TRBJ1-5, with a tentative D call TRBD1 (5 bases). CDR1 is PRHDT and CDR2 is FYEKMQ in the germline V gene (reference sequence). Trimming pared 8 bases from V and 8 bases from J, leaving 19 bases between. This CDR3 spans 14 amino acids. The CDR3 reads CASGARRDRKPQHF. Here the CDR3 DNA reads TGTGCCAGCGGGGCTCGGAGGGATCGGAAGCCCCAGCATTTT.

This clonotype was seen repeatedly, ten times or more. Sequence at one end of the junction differs from germline and may be a read error. The rearrangement joins TRBV5-1 to TRBJ2-3, with 8 bases matching TRBD2. Germline V CDR1 and CDR2: SGHRS, YFSETQ. The CDR3 sequence is 15 residues long. CDR3: CASSLVAGSTDTQYF. The CDR3 nucleotides are TGTGCCAGCAGCTTAGTAGCGGGGAGCACAGATACGCAGTATTTT.

The chain has TRBV18 and TRBJ1-1, with 7 nucleotides matching TRBD1. The CDR3 sequence is 13 residues long. J lost 8 bases, V lost 2 bases, and 5 bases had no gene match. The V gene's germline CDR1 is KGHSH and CDR2 LQKENI. CDR3 in DNA: TGTGCCAGCTCACCAGGGACAGCAGAAGAAGCTTTCTTT. Translating gives CASSPGTAEEAFF.